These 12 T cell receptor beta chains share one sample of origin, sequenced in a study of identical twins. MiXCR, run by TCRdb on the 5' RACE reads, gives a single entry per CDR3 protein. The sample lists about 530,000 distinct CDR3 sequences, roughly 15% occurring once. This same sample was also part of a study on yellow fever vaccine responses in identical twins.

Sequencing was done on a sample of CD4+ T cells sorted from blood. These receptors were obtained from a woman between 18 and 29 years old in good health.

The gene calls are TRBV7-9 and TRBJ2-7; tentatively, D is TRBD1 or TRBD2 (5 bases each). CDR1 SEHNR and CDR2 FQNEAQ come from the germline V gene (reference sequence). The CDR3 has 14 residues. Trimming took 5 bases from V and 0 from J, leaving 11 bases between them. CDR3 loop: CASSRDAASYEQYF. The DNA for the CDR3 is TGTGCCAGCAGCCGGGACGCAGCCTCCTACGAGCAGTACTTC.

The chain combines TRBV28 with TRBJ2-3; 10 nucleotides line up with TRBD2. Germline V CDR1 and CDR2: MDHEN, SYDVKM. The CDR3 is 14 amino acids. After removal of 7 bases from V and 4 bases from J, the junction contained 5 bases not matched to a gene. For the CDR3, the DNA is TGTGCCAGCAACATAGCGGGAGGCCCAGATACGCAGTATTTT. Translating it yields CASNIAGGPDTQYF. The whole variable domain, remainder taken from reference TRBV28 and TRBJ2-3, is DVKVTQSSRYLVKRTGEKVFLECVQDMDHENMFWYRQDPGLGLRLIYFSYDVKMKEKGDIPEGYSVSREKKERFSLILESASTNQTSMYLCASNIAGGPDTQYFGPGTRLTVL.

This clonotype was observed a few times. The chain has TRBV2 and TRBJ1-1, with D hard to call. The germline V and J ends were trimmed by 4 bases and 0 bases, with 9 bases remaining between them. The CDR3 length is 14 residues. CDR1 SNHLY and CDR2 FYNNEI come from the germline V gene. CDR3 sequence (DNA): TGTGCCAGCAGTGTCAGTCGCCTGAACACTGAAGCTTTCTTT. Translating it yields CASSVSRLNTEAFF.

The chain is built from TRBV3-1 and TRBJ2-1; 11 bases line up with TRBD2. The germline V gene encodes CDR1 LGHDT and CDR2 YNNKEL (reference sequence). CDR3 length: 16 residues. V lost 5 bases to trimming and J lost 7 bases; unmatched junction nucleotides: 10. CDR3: CASSASDRTSGNEQFF. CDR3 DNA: TGTGCCAGCAGCGCTTCTGACAGGACTAGCGGGAATGAGCAGTTCTTC.

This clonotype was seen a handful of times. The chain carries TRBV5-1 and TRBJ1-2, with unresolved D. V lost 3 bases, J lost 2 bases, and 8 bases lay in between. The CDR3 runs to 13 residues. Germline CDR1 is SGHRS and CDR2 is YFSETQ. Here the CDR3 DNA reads TGCGCCAGCAGCTCCGATATCAACTATGGCTACACCTTC. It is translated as CASSSDINYGYTF.

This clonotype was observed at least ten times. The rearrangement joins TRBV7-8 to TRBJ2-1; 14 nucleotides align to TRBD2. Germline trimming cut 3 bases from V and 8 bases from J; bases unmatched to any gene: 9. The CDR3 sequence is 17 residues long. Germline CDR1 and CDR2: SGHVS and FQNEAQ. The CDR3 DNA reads TGTGCCAGCAGCTTGTATACCGGGACTAGCGGGAGCCATGAGCAGTTCTTC. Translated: CASSLYTGTSGSHEQFF. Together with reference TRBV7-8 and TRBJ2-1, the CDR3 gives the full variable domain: GAGVSQSPRYKVAKRGQDVALRCDPISGHVSLFWYQQALGQGPEFLTYFQNEAQLDKSGLPSDRFFAERPEGSVSTLKIQRTQQEDSAVYLCASSLYTGTSGSHEQFFGPGTRLTVL.

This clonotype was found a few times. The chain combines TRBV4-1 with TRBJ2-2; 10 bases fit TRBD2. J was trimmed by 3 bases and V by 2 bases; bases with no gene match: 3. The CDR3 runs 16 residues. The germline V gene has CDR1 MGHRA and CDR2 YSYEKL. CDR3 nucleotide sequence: TGCGCCAGCAGCCAACGGCTAGCGGGGGACACCGGGGAGCTGTTTTTT. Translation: CASSQRLAGDTGELFF.

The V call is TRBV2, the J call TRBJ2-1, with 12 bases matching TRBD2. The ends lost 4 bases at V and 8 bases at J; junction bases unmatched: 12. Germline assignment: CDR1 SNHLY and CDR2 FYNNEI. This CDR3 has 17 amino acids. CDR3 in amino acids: CASSARLAGAYLYEQFF. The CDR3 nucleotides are TGTGCCAGCAGTGCTCGACTAGCGGGAGCTTATTTGTATGAGCAGTTCTTC.

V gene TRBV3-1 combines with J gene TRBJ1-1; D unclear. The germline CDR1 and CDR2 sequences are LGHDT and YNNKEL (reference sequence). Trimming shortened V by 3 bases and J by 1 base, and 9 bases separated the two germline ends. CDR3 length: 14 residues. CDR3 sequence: CASSHRDQNTEAFF. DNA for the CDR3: TGTGCCAGCAGCCACCGAGACCAGAACACTGAAGCTTTCTTT.

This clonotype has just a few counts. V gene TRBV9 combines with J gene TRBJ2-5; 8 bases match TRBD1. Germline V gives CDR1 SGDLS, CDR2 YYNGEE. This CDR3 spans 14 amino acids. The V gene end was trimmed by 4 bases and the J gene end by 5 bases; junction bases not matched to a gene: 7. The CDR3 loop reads CASSISQGAETQYF. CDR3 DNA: TGTGCCAGCAGCATTAGTCAGGGGGCTGAGACCCAGTACTTC. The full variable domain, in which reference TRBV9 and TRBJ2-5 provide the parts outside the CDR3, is DSGVTQTPKHLITATGQRVTLRCSPRSGDLSVYWYQQSLDQGLQFLIQYYNGEERAKGNILERFSAQQFPDLHSELNLSSLELGDSALYFCASSISQGAETQYFGPGTRLLVL.

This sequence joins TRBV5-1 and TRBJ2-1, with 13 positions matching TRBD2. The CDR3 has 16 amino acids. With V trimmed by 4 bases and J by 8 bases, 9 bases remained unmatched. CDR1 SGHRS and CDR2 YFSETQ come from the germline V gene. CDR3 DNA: TGCGCCAGCAGCACAGGGACTAGCGGGACCGCACATGAGCAGTTCTTC. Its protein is CASSTGTSGTAHEQFF.

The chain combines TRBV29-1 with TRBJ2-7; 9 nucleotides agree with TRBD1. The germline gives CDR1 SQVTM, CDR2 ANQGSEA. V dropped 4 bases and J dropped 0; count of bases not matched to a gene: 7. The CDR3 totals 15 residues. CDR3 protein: CSVVDGTGPSYEQYF. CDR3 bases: TGCAGCGTTGTAGACGGGACAGGGCCCTCCTACGAGCAGTACTTC.